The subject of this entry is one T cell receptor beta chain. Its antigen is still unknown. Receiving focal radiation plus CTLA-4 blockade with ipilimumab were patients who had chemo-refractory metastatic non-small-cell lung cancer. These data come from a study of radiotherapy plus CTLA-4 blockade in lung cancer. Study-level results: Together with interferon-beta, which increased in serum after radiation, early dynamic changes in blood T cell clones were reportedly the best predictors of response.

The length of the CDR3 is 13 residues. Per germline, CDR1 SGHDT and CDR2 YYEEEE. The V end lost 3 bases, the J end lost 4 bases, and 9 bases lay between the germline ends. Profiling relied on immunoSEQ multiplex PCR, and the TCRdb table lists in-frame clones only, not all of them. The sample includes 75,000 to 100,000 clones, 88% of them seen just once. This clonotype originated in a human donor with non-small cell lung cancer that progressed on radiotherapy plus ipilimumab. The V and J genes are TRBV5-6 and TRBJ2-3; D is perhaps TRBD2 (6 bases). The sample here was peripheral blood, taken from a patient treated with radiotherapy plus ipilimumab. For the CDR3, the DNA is TGTGCCAGCAGCTCGTGGGGGGCAGATACGCAGTATTTT. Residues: CASSSWGADTQYF.